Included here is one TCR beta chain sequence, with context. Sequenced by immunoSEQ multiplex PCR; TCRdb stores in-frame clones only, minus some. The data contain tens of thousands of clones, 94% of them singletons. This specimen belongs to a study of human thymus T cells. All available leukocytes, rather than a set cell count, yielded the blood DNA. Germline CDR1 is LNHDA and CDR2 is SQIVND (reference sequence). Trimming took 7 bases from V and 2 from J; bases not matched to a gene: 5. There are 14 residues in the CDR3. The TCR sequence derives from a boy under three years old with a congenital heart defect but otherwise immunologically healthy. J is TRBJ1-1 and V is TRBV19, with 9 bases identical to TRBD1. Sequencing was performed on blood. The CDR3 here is CASNRDRDNTEAFF. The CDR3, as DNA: TGTGCCAGTAATCGGGACAGGGACAACACTGAAGCTTTCTTT. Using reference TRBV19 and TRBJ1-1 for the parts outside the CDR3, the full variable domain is DGGITQSPKYLFRKEGQNVTLSCEQNLNHDAMYWYRQDPGQGLRLIYYSQIVNDFQKGDIAEGYSVSREKKESFPLTVTSAQKNPTAFYLCASNRDRDNTEAFFGQGTRLTVV.